This T cell receptor (beta chain) was observed in a study of cytomegalovirus exposure and HLA in healthy donors. General study findings and limits: One variant, a missense change in DCLRE1C, was linked in a later analysis to TCR beta V- and J-gene trimming. Later analysis placed DRB1 highest and HLA-C lowest in TCR association rates, which differed by HLA locus.

The germline CDR1 and CDR2 sequences are SGHRS and YFSETQ. Trimming took off 2 bases at V and 1 base at J, with 6 bases between the two ends. The CDR3 is made up of 13 amino acids. As to this clone: The antigen is unknown. Within the sample, other DNA sequences also encode this same CDR3.

PCR involved 60 Vbeta and 13 Jbeta primers. Libraries were prepared by immunoSEQ multiplex PCR; TCRdb keeps only in-frame clonotypes and omits some of them. Here the sample spans some 170,000 clones, around 81% being singletons. The sequence was collected from a woman younger than 30 in good health and CMV-seropositive. This chain links TRBV5-1 with TRBJ1-1; the D is unclear. Source material: PBMCs. In DNA, the CDR3 is TGCGCCAGCAGCTTTAGCGGGAACACTGAAGCTTTCTTT. Encoded protein: CASSFSGNTEAFF.